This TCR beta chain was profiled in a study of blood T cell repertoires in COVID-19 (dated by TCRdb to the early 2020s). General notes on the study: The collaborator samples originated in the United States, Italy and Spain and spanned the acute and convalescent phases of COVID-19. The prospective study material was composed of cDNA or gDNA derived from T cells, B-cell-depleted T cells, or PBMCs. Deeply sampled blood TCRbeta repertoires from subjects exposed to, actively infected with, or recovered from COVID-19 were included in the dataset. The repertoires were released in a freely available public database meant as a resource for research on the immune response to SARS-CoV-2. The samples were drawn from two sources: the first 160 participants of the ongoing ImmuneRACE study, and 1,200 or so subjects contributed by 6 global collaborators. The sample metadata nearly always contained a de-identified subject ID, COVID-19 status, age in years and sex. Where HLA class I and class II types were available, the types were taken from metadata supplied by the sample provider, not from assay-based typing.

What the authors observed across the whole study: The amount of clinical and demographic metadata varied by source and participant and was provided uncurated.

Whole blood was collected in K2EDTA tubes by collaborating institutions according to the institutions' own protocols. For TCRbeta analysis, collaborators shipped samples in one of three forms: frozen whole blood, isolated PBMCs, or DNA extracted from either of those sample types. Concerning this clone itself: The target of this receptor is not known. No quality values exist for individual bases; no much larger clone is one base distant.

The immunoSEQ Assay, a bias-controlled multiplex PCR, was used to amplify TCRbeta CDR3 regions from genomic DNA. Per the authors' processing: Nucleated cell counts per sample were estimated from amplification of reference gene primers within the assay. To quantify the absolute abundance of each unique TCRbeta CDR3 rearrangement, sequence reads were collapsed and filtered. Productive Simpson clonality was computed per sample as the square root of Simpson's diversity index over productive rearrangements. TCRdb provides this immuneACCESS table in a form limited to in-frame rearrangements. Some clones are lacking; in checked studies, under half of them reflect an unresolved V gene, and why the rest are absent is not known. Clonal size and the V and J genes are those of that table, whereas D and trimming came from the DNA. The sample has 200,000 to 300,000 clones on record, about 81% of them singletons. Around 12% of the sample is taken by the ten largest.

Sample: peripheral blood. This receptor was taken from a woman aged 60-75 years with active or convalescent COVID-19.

In nucleotides, the sequence is TGCAGCGTTGTAACGGGTCAATATGGCTACACCTTC. The resulting protein is CSVVTGQYGYTF. This chain joins TRBV29-1 to TRBJ1-2; a confident D gene designation cannot be given. The CDR3 covers 12 residues, taking in both the cysteine and the phenylalanine. The entry retains the CDR3 DNA only, 36 bases that are in frame from base 1. In the germline V gene, CDR1 corresponds to SQVTM and CDR2 to ANQGSEA. Trimming takes 4 bases from V and 5 bases from J, and the germline ends sit 11 bases apart.